These T cell receptor beta chains were read from a single sample in a study of cytomegalovirus exposure and HLA in healthy donors. The protocol was immunoSEQ multiplex PCR, while the TCRdb copy is restricted to in-frame clones and leaves out a portion. The sample records around 230,000 clones, around 76% being singletons. The sequenced sample consisted of PBMCs. The receptors were gathered from a man between 40 and 49 years old in good health and CMV-seropositive. Each CDR3 is given with its conserved first and last residue. Fields, in order: V gene, D gene, clone size, J gene, CDR3 DNA, CDR3 protein. A D gene is named only where the DNA matches it firmly. Clone size is given for some rows only: seen once, a few or many times, or a class if the clone is expanded.

V: TRBV2
D: -
size: -
J: TRBJ1-5
DNA: TGTGCCAGCACGACGGGGGGCCCCTACCAGCCCCAGCATTTT
CDR3: CASTTGGPYQPQHF

V: TRBV27
D: TRBD1
size: -
J: TRBJ2-7
DNA: TGTGCCAGCAGTCTAAGGGACAGGGGGCTCTACGAGCAGTACTTC
CDR3: CASSLRDRGLYEQYF

V: TRBV5-1
D: TRBD2
size: once
J: TRBJ2-3
DNA: TGCGCCAGCAGCTTGCAGCGGGAGGGCGCAGATACGCAGTATTTT
CDR3: CASSLQREGADTQYF

V: TRBV6-6
D: -
size: -
J: TRBJ2-1
DNA: TGTGCCAGCAGTTACTCGACTCCACTCTATGAGCAGTTCTTC
CDR3: CASSYSTPLYEQFF

V: TRBV21-1
D: -
size: -
J: TRBJ1-1
DNA: TGTGCCAGCAGCAAGCAACAGGGGAACACTGAAGCTTTCTTT
CDR3: CASSKQQGNTEAFF

V: TRBV29-1
D: -
size: -
J: TRBJ1-2
DNA: TGCAGCGGGGAGGAGCCTTTCTATGGCTACACCTTC
CDR3: CSGEEPFYGYTF

V: TRBV29-1
D: -
size: -
J: TRBJ2-5
DNA: TGCAGCGCCCATGTGGAGTCTAGGCAGACCCAGTACTTC
CDR3: CSAHVESRQTQYF

V: TRBV25-1
D: TRBD2
size: -
J: TRBJ2-1
DNA: TGTGCCAGCAGTGATCCGGGACTAGCGGGAGCTGGGGTGCAGTTCTTC
CDR3: CASSDPGLAGAGVQFF

V: TRBV5-1
D: -
size: -
J: TRBJ2-7
DNA: TGCGCCAGCAGCTTTTCACAGGGACGAACCTACGAGCAGTACTTC
CDR3: CASSFSQGRTYEQYF

V: TRBV28
D: TRBD1
size: -
J: TRBJ1-2
DNA: TGTGCCAGCAGTTCCCCAGGGACAGGGAAAAACTATGGCTACACCTTC
CDR3: CASSSPGTGKNYGYTF

V: TRBV2
D: -
size: -
J: TRBJ2-3
DNA: TGTGCCAGCAGTGAACAGGGCCCAGATACGCAGTATTTT
CDR3: CASSEQGPDTQYF